Listed below are T cell receptor beta chains from one sample, sequenced in a study of blood T cell repertoires in COVID-19. The table came from immunoSEQ multiplex PCR; TCRdb's copy has only in-frame clones and leaves some out. The profile covers 55,000 to 80,000 clones, with about 86% appearing a single time and approximately 6% taken by the ten largest. Input material: peripheral blood. The receptor set was obtained from a human donor in a cohort sampled during active COVID-19. The CDR3 runs from the conserved cysteine through the conserved F or W. Each record gives: CDR3 protein, V gene.

cdr3_aa: CASSRGVTGASYEQYF
v_call: TRBV11-2

cdr3_aa: CATSDAGGPGELFF
v_call: TRBV24-1

cdr3_aa: CASSPQYNSYNEQFF
v_call: TRBV7-9

cdr3_aa: CASSLIGGGEQYF
v_call: TRBV11-3

cdr3_aa: CASSPSLGREQYF
v_call: TRBV2

cdr3_aa: CASWGAGAYEQYF
v_call: TRBV6-5

cdr3_aa: CASSLPQGAGEKLFF
v_call: TRBV28

cdr3_aa: CASSVVPAGGGETQYF
v_call: TRBV9

cdr3_aa: CASSVSPYGYTF
v_call: TRBV25-1

cdr3_aa: CAISSRGDTQYF
v_call: TRBV10-3

cdr3_aa: CASSQTANTEAFF
v_call: TRBV23-1

cdr3_aa: CASSPLMSDTGELFF
v_call: TRBV18

cdr3_aa: CATSDLAPMRQSNEKLFF
v_call: TRBV24-1

cdr3_aa: CASSYRGGGPINEQFF
v_call: TRBV6-2/TRBV6-3

cdr3_aa: CASSQESPSQETQYF
v_call: TRBV4-1

cdr3_aa: CASSASGLGQGEQYF
v_call: TRBV9

cdr3_aa: CASSLQGRDTGELFF
v_call: TRBV5-4

cdr3_aa: CASSLRQGIDGYTF
v_call: TRBV18

cdr3_aa: CASSYYSYSNQPQHF
v_call: TRBV6-5

cdr3_aa: CASTEGVGYTF
v_call: TRBV19

cdr3_aa: CASSDGSPDTQYF
v_call: TRBV10-2

cdr3_aa: CASRVDRNYEQYF
v_call: TRBV27

cdr3_aa: CASSFSPQGAGQPQHF
v_call: TRBV27

cdr3_aa: CASSLGTSRNTGELFF
v_call: TRBV11-2

cdr3_aa: CASSLGTGENEQFF
v_call: TRBV5-1

cdr3_aa: CASSVGQGGGNEQFF
v_call: TRBV5-1

cdr3_aa: CASSLFRGRGVDEQFF
v_call: TRBV11-2

cdr3_aa: CASSPPGLAGVNEQFF
v_call: TRBV18

cdr3_aa: CASSYDRANEAFF
v_call: TRBV6-6

cdr3_aa: CASSLGSGSLYYGYTF
v_call: TRBV7-8

cdr3_aa: CASSEVRDSYGYTF
v_call: TRBV6-1

cdr3_aa: CSVVAGEETQYF
v_call: TRBV29-1

cdr3_aa: CASSLAFETYEQYF
v_call: TRBV7-9

cdr3_aa: CASRPTGVTGYTF
v_call: TRBV28

cdr3_aa: CASSIIAGTDTQYF
v_call: TRBV19

cdr3_aa: CASSPGFYEQYF
v_call: TRBV6-5

cdr3_aa: CATSDTHREGDTQYF
v_call: TRBV24-1

cdr3_aa: CASSQKGGNNVLTF
v_call: TRBV3-1/TRBV3-2

cdr3_aa: CASSVGVAGAGEQYF
v_call: TRBV9

cdr3_aa: CASAETGEFFKEIVDGYTF
v_call: TRBV21-1

cdr3_aa: CASSQDLNQPQHF
v_call: TRBV4-1

cdr3_aa: CASSLRESYNEQFF
v_call: TRBV7-2

cdr3_aa: CASSQVAGQTYEQYF
v_call: TRBV4-1

cdr3_aa: CASSQGSSYNSPLHF
v_call: TRBV3-1/TRBV3-2

cdr3_aa: CASSTRDVFEQYF
v_call: TRBV18

cdr3_aa: CASSLQAFNYGYTF
v_call: TRBV6-5

cdr3_aa: CASSPTGGGEKLFF
v_call: TRBV2

cdr3_aa: CASSLIGVSSYEQYF
v_call: TRBV7-2

cdr3_aa: CASSGGQGGDYGYTF
v_call: TRBV2

cdr3_aa: CASSRLLGSRELFF
v_call: TRBV19

cdr3_aa: CASSPGQGNYGYTF
v_call: TRBV6-5